This T cell receptor beta chain was obtained from a study of T cell repertoires in cytomegalovirus infection. Whole-study context: Matching HLA type, along with CMV infection, was indicated by public TCR beta signatures.

The germline V and J ends were trimmed by 1 base and 0 bases, with 10 bases remaining between them. There are 16 residues in the CDR3. The germline V gene has CDR1 SGHTA and CDR2 FQGNSA. From the reads, TCRdb called clonotypes with MiXCR, one entry per CDR3 protein. The table shows roughly 760,000 distinct CDR3 sequences, with 35% to 40% occurring only once. Broader study findings: Dominant in the ex vivo response were TCR beta clonotypes restricted by HLA-C and specific for CMV. There were carriers of CMV plus the relevant HLA, and cumulative public TCR beta family frequency identified them.

As concerns this clonotype: Its cognate antigen is unknown.

The sequence was obtained from a human donor in good health (CMV status not recorded). Some clones in this sample may be carry-over from other donors' samples. The V and J genes are TRBV7-2 and TRBJ2-4; D perhaps matches TRBD2 (5 bases). Input material: PBMCs. CDR3 region: CASSLGPGKAKNIQYF. In nucleotides, the CDR3 is TGTGCCAGCAGCTTAGGTCCGGGGAAAGCCAAAAACATTCAGTACTTC.